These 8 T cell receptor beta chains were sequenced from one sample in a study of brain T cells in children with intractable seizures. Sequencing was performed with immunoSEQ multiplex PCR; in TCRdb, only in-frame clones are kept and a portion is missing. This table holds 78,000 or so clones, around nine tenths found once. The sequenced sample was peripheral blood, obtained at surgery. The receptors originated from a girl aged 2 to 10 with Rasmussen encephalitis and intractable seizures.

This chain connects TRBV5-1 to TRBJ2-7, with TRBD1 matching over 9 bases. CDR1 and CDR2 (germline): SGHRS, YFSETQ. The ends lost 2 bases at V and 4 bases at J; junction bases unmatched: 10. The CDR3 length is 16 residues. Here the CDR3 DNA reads TGCGCCAGCAGCTTCAACCCCGGGACAGGGACTTACGAGCAGTACTTC. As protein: CASSFNPGTGTYEQYF.

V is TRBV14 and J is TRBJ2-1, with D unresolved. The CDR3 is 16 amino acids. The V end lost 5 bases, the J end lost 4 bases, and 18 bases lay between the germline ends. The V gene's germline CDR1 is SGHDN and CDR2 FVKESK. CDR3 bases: TGTGCCAGCAGCTTCAAGCTCCCCACGGGTTACAATGAGCAGTTCTTC. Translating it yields CASSFKLPTGYNEQFF.

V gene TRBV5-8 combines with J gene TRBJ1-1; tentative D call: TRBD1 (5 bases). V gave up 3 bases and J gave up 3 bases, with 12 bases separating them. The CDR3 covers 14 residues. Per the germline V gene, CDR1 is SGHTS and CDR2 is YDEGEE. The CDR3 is CASSWQGFDTEAFF. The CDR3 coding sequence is TGTGCCAGCAGCTGGCAGGGTTTTGACACTGAAGCTTTCTTT.

The CDR3 DNA follows: TGTGCCAGCAGCCCCGCGACAGGGGCGAATTCACCCCTCCACTTT. Protein: CASSPATGANSPLHF. The gene calls are TRBV7-2 and TRBJ1-6; 8 positions agree with TRBD1. The CDR3 is 15 amino acids. V dropped 5 bases and J dropped 7; count of bases not matched to a gene: 7. CDR1 and CDR2 from the germline V gene are SGHTA and FQGNSA.

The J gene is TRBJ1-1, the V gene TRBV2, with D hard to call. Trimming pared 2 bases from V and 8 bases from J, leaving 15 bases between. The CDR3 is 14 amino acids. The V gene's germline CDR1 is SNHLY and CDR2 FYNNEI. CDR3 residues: CASSERGGGTEAFF. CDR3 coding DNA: TGTGCCAGCAGTGAACGGGGTGGTGGCACGGAAGCTTTCTTT.

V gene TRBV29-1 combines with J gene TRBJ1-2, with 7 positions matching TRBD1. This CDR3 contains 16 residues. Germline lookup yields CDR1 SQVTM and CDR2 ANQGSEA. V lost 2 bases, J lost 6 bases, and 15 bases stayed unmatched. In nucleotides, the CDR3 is TGCAGCGTTGAAAGGGGAGATGTAGACAGGGAGGATGGCTACACCTTC. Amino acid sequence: CSVERGDVDREDGYTF.

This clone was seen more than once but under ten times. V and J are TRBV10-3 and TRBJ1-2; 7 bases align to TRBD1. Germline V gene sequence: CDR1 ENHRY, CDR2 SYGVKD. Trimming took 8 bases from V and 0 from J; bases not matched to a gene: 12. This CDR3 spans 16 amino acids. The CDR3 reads CAIRTGPLTANYGYTF. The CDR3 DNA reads TGTGCCATCCGGACAGGCCCTCTTACCGCTAACTATGGCTACACCTTC.

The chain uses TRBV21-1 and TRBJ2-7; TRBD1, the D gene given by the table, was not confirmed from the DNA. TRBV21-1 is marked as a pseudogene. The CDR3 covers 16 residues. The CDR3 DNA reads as TGTGCCAGCAGCTCATTCCCGGGACAGGGGGCATACGAGCAGTACTTC. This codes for CASSSFPGQGAYEQYF.